This TCR beta chain was recovered during a study of T cells after yellow fever vaccination (dated by TCRdb to between 2019 and 2020). A note on the overall study: The SMART-Seq v4 Ultra Low Input RNA kit was used to prepare libraries from fractions with low cell numbers. Bulk TCR alpha and beta repertoires were sequenced longitudinally to track T-cell clones before and after primary and booster YFV17D yellow fever vaccination. Two healthy male donors, one aged 18 to 30 and one aged 30 to 40 years, made up the cohort. Blood samples were taken at several timepoints before and after primary and secondary immunization, and bulk PBMC replicates and cell subsets were isolated. The paper as a whole reports these results and caveats: FACS-sorted repertoires could contain abundant contaminating clonotypes from the bulk population, so computational filtering was required. Compared with the primary T-cell response, the secondary T-cell response was weaker but faster, peaking on day 5 rather than day 15. After the booster, most clones that had expanded after primary vaccination were detected again (around 95% of CD4 and around nine tenths of CD8), suggesting broad maintenance of memory. Because only two donors were included in the study, the extent to which the findings can be generalized is limited. A small share of clonotypes was detected in both CD4 and CD8 compartments, with the overlap likely arising from convergent recombination.

This clonotype was recorded at least ten times. The antigen this receptor binds is unknown. No base quality values were provided; no much bigger clone lies one nucleotide off. TCR cDNA was synthesized by 5'RACE template switching, which introduced a universal primer site and unique molecular identifiers. Priming of cDNA synthesis was performed from both the TCR alpha and TCR beta constant segments. Two PCR steps were used to amplify libraries, with sample barcodes and sequencing adapters being added in the second step. Libraries were sequenced on Illumina HiSeq 2500 (2x100 bp) or NovaSeq (2x150 bp). The source study handled its data this way. Demultiplexing of reads and collapsing into UMI consensus sequences were performed with MIGEC, and V(D)J alignment was carried out with MiXCR. Vaccine-responding clonotypes were identified with edgeR using replicate PBMC samples, with FDR below 0.01 and a log2 fold change above 5 up to day 15 being required. Bulk clonotypes were assigned CD4 or CD8 identity according to which sequenced CD4 or CD8 repertoire held them at higher abundance. In TCRdb, the public reads were trimmed at Q25 with fastp and aligned with MiXCR, with productive beta chains retained. Identical CDR3 proteins give one entry, which carries the most common genes and DNA. The V and J calls come from TCRdb's annotation, not from the publication. This sample lists about 210,000 distinct CDR3 sequences; over 6.5% were detected once. Approximately 1% of the sample comes from the top ten.

In light of the paper, this sample's treatment or condition label describes: live attenuated yellow fever vaccine strain. A standard Ficoll-Paque protocol was used to isolate PBMCs from peripheral blood. Dynabeads CD4 and CD8 positive selection kits were used to isolate CD4 and CD8 T-cell fractions. RNA was extracted with TriZol from bulk PBMCs, CD4 and CD8 fractions, and dextramer-positive and dextramer-negative fractions. V is reduced by 2 bases and J by 4 bases, leaving a spacing of 11 bases between them. CDR1 SGHRS and CDR2 YFSETQ are derived from the germline V gene. Including the terminal cysteine and phenylalanine, the CDR3 comprises 14 residues. CDR3 DNA only is kept here, 42 bases in frame from base 1.

The V and J segments used are TRBV5-1 and TRBJ2-3, with the D gene possibly TRBD1 or TRBD2, each one fitting 5 bases. This TCR derives from a man between 25 and 39 years old who received the YFV17D yellow fever vaccine. This sample comprised CD4+ T cells sorted from PBMCs, obtained on the day of the yellow fever booster vaccination. The CDR3 region has the sequence CASSFEGWSDTQYF. The DNA sequence is TGCGCCAGCAGCTTCGAGGGGTGGTCAGATACGCAGTATTTT. Supplemented by the reference TRBV5-1 and TRBJ2-3 proteins around the CDR3, the complete variable domain is KAGVTQTPRYLIKTRGQQVTLSCSPISGHRSVSWYQQTPGQGLQFLFEYFSETQRNKGNFPGRFSGRQFSNSRSEMNVSTLELGDSALYLCASSFEGWSDTQYFGPGTRLTVL.